The rows below give T cell receptor beta chains drawn from one sample of a study of blood T cell repertoires in COVID-19. Assay: immunoSEQ multiplex PCR; the TCRdb copy retains only in-frame clones and omits some. The sample has 90,000 to 130,000 clones, 60% to 80% seen once. Sequencing input: peripheral blood. The receptors shown here come from a woman aged 80 or over with active or convalescent COVID-19. Both conserved end residues are trimmed from each CDR3. D genes are given only for firm matches.

V gene	CDR3 length	D gene	J gene	CDR3 protein
TRBV15	15	TRBD2	TRBJ2-5	ATSRVSSSGRRETQY
TRBV27	13	TRBD2	TRBJ2-3	ASSLLAGGGDTQY
TRBV6-5	11	.	TRBJ1-2	ASSGSPNYGYT
TRBV18	14	.	TRBJ1-2	ASSPGTAPYNYGYT
TRBV2	13	TRBD1	TRBJ1-4	ASSGTGSFNEKLF
TRBV3-1/TRBV3-2	11	.	TRBJ1-5	ASSQAPGQPQH
TRBV29-1	11	TRBD2	TRBJ2-3	SVDLAGADTQY
TRBV4-1	15	.	TRBJ1-4	ASSLKGFSSTNEKLF
TRBV29-1	11	.	TRBJ1-2	SVLITGSYGYT
TRBV18	10	TRBD1	TRBJ1-1	ASSKDRVEAF
TRBV28	15	.	TRBJ1-2	ASSLPGQGGFNYGYT
TRBV5-1	12	.	TRBJ2-3	ASSLSGSGDTQY
TRBV7-2	13	TRBD2	TRBJ2-1	ASSTGLAGVYEQF
TRBV11-3	12	.	TRBJ2-3	ASSLDAATDTQY
TRBV10-2	10	.	TRBJ1-1	ASGPHRTEAF
TRBV6-1	12	.	TRBJ2-3	ASSEGQGTDTQY
TRBV10-2	13	TRBD2	TRBJ2-1	ASTITAGGYNEQF
TRBV19	13	TRBD2	TRBJ2-7	ASSNSGTSAYEQY
TRBV4-1	12	TRBD1	TRBJ1-6	ASSRQGVNSPLH
TRBV20-1	9	.	TRBJ2-7	SASAGSEQY
TRBV4-1	15	.	TRBJ1-6	ASSQSAGRQKGSPLH
TRBV28	15	TRBD2	TRBJ2-3	ASSLLGGSGHTDTQY
TRBV7-2	13	TRBD2	TRBJ2-7	ASSLSLAGPYEQY
TRBV10-3	14	.	TRBJ2-2	ASNSGAPANTGELF
TRBV4-1	12	.	TRBJ1-5	ASSRLSGNQPQH
TRBV6-2/TRBV6-3	11	.	TRBJ2-1	ASSPWRGREQF
TRBV7-8	14	TRBD1	TRBJ1-2	ASSLVGTVPNYGYT
TRBV3-1/TRBV3-2	11	.	TRBJ2-7	ASSQDLWRLLY
TRBV30	13	.	TRBJ2-1	AWGPPGAGYNEQF
TRBV6-5	11	TRBD1	TRBJ1-6	ASGGQRDSPLH
TRBV5-1	13	TRBD2	TRBJ2-1	ASSSGLAGANEQF
TRBV7-3	17	TRBD2	TRBJ2-1	ASSLMAGGPLGAYNEQF
TRBV3-1/TRBV3-2	19	TRBD2	TRBJ2-1	ASSQEGGFLTSGSSYNEQF
TRBV6-1	9	.	TRBJ2-1	ASSQASEQF
TRBV29-1	12	.	TRBJ2-1	SVGRLNSYNEQF
TRBV24-1	14	TRBD2	TRBJ2-1	ATSAGSGKTTNEQF
TRBV7-2	12	.	TRBJ2-3	ASSFRRLTDTQY
TRBV20-1	12	TRBD2	TRBJ2-1	STSWAGVLNEQF
TRBV6-2/TRBV6-3	14	TRBD2	TRBJ2-6	ASSTSGSSGANVLT
TRBV7-8	12	.	TRBJ2-1	ASGARLSYNEQF
TRBV6-2/TRBV6-3	14	TRBD1	TRBJ2-5	ASSPRDRDDQETQY
TRBV5-1	16	TRBD2	TRBJ2-1	ASSPSGSALPSYNEQF
TRBV30	15	.	TRBJ2-7	AWRSPGFVGVSYEQY
TRBV6-2/TRBV6-3	15	TRBD1	TRBJ2-4	ASSSRGQGIMKNIQY
TRBV28	11	.	TRBJ2-5	ASSFTDRKTQY
TRBV6-5	13	.	TRBJ2-7	ASSPRGRPVYEQY
TRBV29-1	13	TRBD1	TRBJ1-2	SVGAGGLANYGYT
TRBV7-8	11	.	TRBJ1-2	ASSRTGAYGYT
TRBV16	13	.	TRBJ1-1	ASSHSDRLNTEAF
TRBV27	13	.	TRBJ2-7	ASSLGQGRVYEQY
TRBV4-1	16	TRBD2	TRBJ2-7	ASSQVVLRVGRPYEQY
TRBV7-2	10	TRBD1	TRBJ1-5	ASSQQGEPQH
TRBV24-1	13	TRBD1	TRBJ2-5	ATSDPQGAGETQY